These T cell receptor beta chains were read from a single sample in a study of shared clonotypes between healthy human individuals. Profiling relied on immunoSEQ multiplex PCR, and the TCRdb table lists in-frame clones only, not all of them. The sample gives approximately 2,000,000 clones, 93% of which show up once; more than 1.5% is in the top ten. The sample taken for sequencing was naive CD8+ T cells from PBMCs. The receptors derive from a man younger than 30 in good health. Some clones in this sample may be carry-over from other donors' samples. CDR3s include the opening cysteine and the closing phenylalanine or tryptophan. A D gene is named only where the DNA matches it firmly. Where a row states a size, it is once, few, many or the class of an expanded clone; other rows omit it.

clone size	V gene	J gene	D gene	CDR3 DNA	CDR3 protein
NA	TRBV7-9	TRBJ2-1	NA	TGTGCCAGCAGCCCTTCCCCTTACTCCTACAATGAGCAGTTCTTC	CASSPSPYSYNEQFF
NA	TRBV19	TRBJ1-5	NA	TGTGCCAGTAGATATACAGGGAAAAGCAATCAGCCCCAGCATTTT	CASRYTGKSNQPQHF
once	TRBV7-3	TRBJ2-1	TRBD2	TGTGCCAGCAGCTCAACCCTCGGACTAGCGGGAAACAATGAGCAGTTCTTC	CASSSTLGLAGNNEQFF
NA	TRBV30	TRBJ2-1	NA	TGTGCCTCTGGGGGCAATGAGCAGTTCTTC	CASGGNEQFF
few	TRBV5-1	TRBJ1-1	NA	TGCGCCAGCAGCAAAACCATCACCGAGCAGAACACTGAAGCTTTCTTT	CASSKTITEQNTEAFF
NA	TRBV11-2	TRBJ2-7	TRBD2	TGTGCCAGCAGCCCCCGGGGGGGACCGCACTACGAGCAGTACTTC	CASSPRGGPHYEQYF
NA	TRBV7-3	TRBJ2-1	TRBD2	TGTGCCAGCAGCCCCGGACTAGCGGGAGCCTACAATGAGCAGTTCTTC	CASSPGLAGAYNEQFF
NA	TRBV7-6	TRBJ2-3	NA	TGTGCCAGCAGCTTAGGCGGCCACACAGATACGCAGTATTTT	CASSLGGHTDTQYF
NA	TRBV5-4	TRBJ2-2	TRBD2	TGTGCCAGCAGCTTCGGGCTAGCGGGAGTCATCGGGGAGCTGTTTTTT	CASSFGLAGVIGELFF
NA	TRBV12-5	TRBJ1-1	NA	TGTGCTAGTGGTTTGGAAGGGTGGGACACTGAAGCTTTCTTT	CASGLEGWDTEAFF
NA	TRBV14	TRBJ2-7	TRBD1	TGTGCCAGCAGCCCATACAGGGGAAACTACGAGCAGTACTTC	CASSPYRGNYEQYF
once	TRBV27	TRBJ2-3	TRBD1	TGTGCCAGCAGTTTAGGTCGGGACAGGGGCACAGATACGCAGTATTTT	CASSLGRDRGTDTQYF
once	TRBV5-5	TRBJ1-2	NA	TGTGCCAGCAGCTTGGGCAGAAACTATGGCTACACCTTC	CASSLGRNYGYTF
once	TRBV7-9	TRBJ1-2	NA	TGTGCCAGCAGCTTTGATGAGGGATCGGTAAGGCCCCCCAACTATGGCTACACCTTC	CASSFDEGSVRPPNYGYTF
NA	TRBV9	TRBJ1-5	NA	TGTGCCAGCAGCGTCGGTACAGGGATCAATCAGCCCCAGCATTTT	CASSVGTGINQPQHF
NA	TRBV11-2	TRBJ2-1	TRBD2	TGTGCCAGCAGCACCCCCGGGGGGACTGAGCAGTTCTTC	CASSTPGGTEQFF
NA	TRBV27	TRBJ2-7	NA	TGTGCCAGCAGTTCTACCGCCGGTGAAATTTTCCACGAGCAGTACTTC	CASSSTAGEIFHEQYF
NA	TRBV10-2	TRBJ2-7	NA	TGCGCCAGCACGGCGGCCGGTGGCGAGCAGTACTTC	CASTAAGGEQYF
NA	TRBV6-5	TRBJ1-1	TRBD1	TGTGCCAGCAGTACAGGGGGGGCTGAAGCTTTCTTT	CASSTGGAEAFF
NA	TRBV29-1	TRBJ2-3	NA	TGCAGCGTTGAATGGAGGGGTTCTTCCCCAGATACGCAGTATTTT	CSVEWRGSSPDTQYF
NA	TRBV7-8	TRBJ2-2	TRBD2	TGTGCCAGCAGCTTAGGGGCGGCTAGCGGGAGGTGGGAGCTGTTTTTT	CASSLGAASGRWELFF
NA	TRBV7-7	TRBJ2-1	TRBD1	TGTGCCAGCAGCCTGCGACAGGGTCGGTCCTACAATGAGCAGTTCTTC	CASSLRQGRSYNEQFF
NA	TRBV4-2	TRBJ2-1	NA	TGTGCCAGCAGCCACTCAAGGAGCTCCTACAATGAGCAGTTCTTC	CASSHSRSSYNEQFF
NA	TRBV27	TRBJ1-1	TRBD1	TGTGCCAGCAGTTTTACCAGGGGGACTGAAGCTTTCTTT	CASSFTRGTEAFF
NA	TRBV11-3	TRBJ2-7	TRBD1	TGTGCCAGCAGCTCCAGGGGGCGGCCCTACGAGCAGTACTTC	CASSSRGRPYEQYF
NA	TRBV27	TRBJ1-2	NA	TGTGCCAGCACGAGGGGGGGCAGGGATGGCTACACCTTC	CASTRGGRDGYTF
NA	TRBV15	TRBJ2-7	TRBD1	TGTGCCACCAGCGGACGACCGTTCGGACAGGGGGGGTTGGGCTCCTACGAGCAGTACTTC	CATSGRPFGQGGLGSYEQYF
once	TRBV9	TRBJ1-4	TRBD1	TGTGCCAGCAGCGCCGGACAGGGGTTTAATGAAAAACTGTTTTTT	CASSAGQGFNEKLFF
NA	TRBV28	TRBJ2-1	NA	TGTGCCAGCCAGGGAGGCCTCAGCGGGCCCTACAATGAGCAGTTCTTC	CASQGGLSGPYNEQFF
NA	TRBV13	TRBJ2-5	NA	TGTGCCAGCAGCTGGGCGGTGGGTCAGGTTGGGGTTGATGAAGAGACCCAGTACTTC	CASSWAVGQVGVDEETQYF
NA	TRBV30	TRBJ2-1	TRBD2	TGTGCCTGGAGTGTAGTAGCGGGGGGCTCCTACAATGAGCAGTTCTTC	CAWSVVAGGSYNEQFF
NA	TRBV27	TRBJ2-7	NA	TGTGCCAGCAGTTTATTTGAGCGGGCCCACGAGCAGTACTTC	CASSLFERAHEQYF
NA	TRBV27	TRBJ1-3	NA	TGTGCCACATCGGACGGAGCCTTCTCTGGAAACACCATATATTTT	CATSDGAFSGNTIYF
NA	TRBV28	TRBJ1-1	NA	TGTGCCAGCAGGTCCGGGACTCGGGAGAACACTGAAGCTTTCTTT	CASRSGTRENTEAFF
NA	TRBV5-1	TRBJ2-7	TRBD2	TGCGCCAGCAGCTTGGCGGCGGGAGGGCCCAACGAGCAGTACTTC	CASSLAAGGPNEQYF
NA	TRBV4-3	TRBJ2-1	TRBD2	TGCGCCAGCAGCCAAGGCGTCCCAGCGGGAGTATCTGGTGAGCAGTTCTTC	CASSQGVPAGVSGEQFF
once	TRBV11-2	TRBJ2-2	NA	TGTGCCAGCAGCTTAGGTAGTTTCACCGGGGAGCTGTTTTTT	CASSLGSFTGELFF
NA	TRBV4-2	TRBJ2-7	NA	TGTGCCAGCAGCCAAGAAGGACGGCAGAGCTCCTACGAGCAGTACTTC	CASSQEGRQSSYEQYF
NA	TRBV27	TRBJ2-1	TRBD2	TGTGCCAGCAGTCGACTAGCGGGAGAGTTCTACAATGAGCAGTTCTTC	CASSRLAGEFYNEQFF
NA	TRBV4-1	TRBJ1-1	NA	TGCGCCAGCAGCCCCACTGGGGGGGGGACTGAAGCTTTCTTT	CASSPTGGGTEAFF
once	TRBV4-3	TRBJ2-7	TRBD2	TGCGCCAGCAGCCAAGATCGCGGGGGAGCCTACGAGCAGTACTTC	CASSQDRGGAYEQYF
NA	TRBV9	TRBJ2-1	NA	TGTGCCAGCAGCGTACCTAGGACCGGACCGGAGGACTTGTTCTCCAATGAGCAGTTCTTC	CASSVPRTGPEDLFSNEQFF
NA	TRBV27	TRBJ1-4	NA	TGTGCCAGCAGTTTGAGGGGGGGGAATAGGGAAAAACTGTTTTTT	CASSLRGGNREKLFF
NA	TRBV15	TRBJ1-1	NA	TGTGCCACCAGCAGAGATTTCGGAGTCGCTGAAGCTTTCTTT	CATSRDFGVAEAFF
NA	TRBV7-9	TRBJ1-4	NA	TGTGCCAGCAGCCCCCGGGACACGCGTGAAAAACTGTTTTTT	CASSPRDTREKLFF